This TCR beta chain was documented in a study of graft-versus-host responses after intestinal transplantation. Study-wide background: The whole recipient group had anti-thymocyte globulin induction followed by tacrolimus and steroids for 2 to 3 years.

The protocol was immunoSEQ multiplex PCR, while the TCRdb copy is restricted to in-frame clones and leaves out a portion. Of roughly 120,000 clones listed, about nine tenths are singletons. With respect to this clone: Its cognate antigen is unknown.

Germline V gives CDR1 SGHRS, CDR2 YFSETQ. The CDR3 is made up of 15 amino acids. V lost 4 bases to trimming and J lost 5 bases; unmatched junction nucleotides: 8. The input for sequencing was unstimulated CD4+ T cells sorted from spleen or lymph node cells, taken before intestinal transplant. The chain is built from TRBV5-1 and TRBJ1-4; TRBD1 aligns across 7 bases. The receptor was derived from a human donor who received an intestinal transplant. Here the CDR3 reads CASSRAGTDNEKLFF. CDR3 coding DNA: TGCGCCAGCAGCAGGGCCGGGACAGACAATGAAAAACTGTTTTTT.